This paragraph reports one T cell receptor beta chain. Germline trimming cut 4 bases from V and 6 bases from J; bases unmatched to any gene: 3. Germline assignment: CDR1 WNHNN and CDR2 SYGVQD (reference sequence). The CDR3 is made up of 14 amino acids. The sample originates from a study of blood T cell repertoires in COVID-19. Study context: Some COVID-19 samples were acute and others convalescent; all came from the United States, Italy and Spain. Sample material is recorded as cDNA or gDNA derived from T cells, B-cell-depleted T cells, or PBMCs.

How the authors handled the data: The authors estimated nucleated cell counts from reference gene primer amplification. Sequenced by immunoSEQ multiplex PCR; TCRdb stores in-frame clones only, minus some. V and J calls plus clone size are reproduced from that table; the DNA served to infer D and trimming. The data hold 65,000 to 100,000 clones, with about four fifths observed a single time. The TCR originated in a human donor in a cohort sampled during active COVID-19. The gene calls are TRBV10-1 and TRBJ2-1; TRBD1 aligns across 10 bases. The sequenced material came from peripheral blood. This CDR3 reads CASSGQGAGNEQFF. The CDR3 DNA reads TGCGCCAGCAGTGGACAGGGGGCGGGCAATGAGCAGTTCTTC.